The TCR beta chain described here comes from a study of cytomegalovirus exposure and HLA in healthy donors. Overall study results and limits: Most TCR sequences proved rare, with some public TCRs found in many donors.

PCR employed 60 Vbeta and 13 Jbeta primers. The table came from immunoSEQ multiplex PCR; TCRdb's copy has only in-frame clones and leaves some out. The table records under 130,000 clones, approximately 69% of them present only once. The sample holds one count of this clone. What it binds is not known. V dropped 5 bases and J dropped 0; count of bases not matched to a gene: 6. The CDR3 consists of 15 residues. Germline V gene lookup returns CDR1 LGHNT and CDR2 FRNRAP. The chain has TRBV12-5 and TRBJ2-5, with TRBD1 identical over 7 bases. Source material: PBMCs. This clonotype was obtained from a man aged 30-40 years in good health and CMV-seronegative. CDR3 nucleotides: TGTGCTAGTGGTCCGGGGACAGCGTACCAAGAGACCCAGTACTTC. Its protein product is CASGPGTAYQETQYF. Variable domain in full (rest from reference TRBV12-5 and TRBJ2-5): DARVTQTPRHKVTEMGQEVTMRCQPILGHNTVFWYRQTMMQGLELLAYFRNRAPLDDSGMPKDRFSAEMPDATLATLKIQPSEPRDSAVYFCASGPGTAYQETQYFGPGTRLLVL.